This T cell receptor beta chain is from a study of blood T cell repertoires in COVID-19. Study-wide context: Sites in the United States, Italy and Spain provided acute and convalescent COVID-19 samples.

Participants were aged roughly 18 to 90 years, lived in 20 to 30 US areas, and enrolled virtually. TCRdb's table, derived via immunoSEQ multiplex PCR, lists solely in-frame clones and lacks some. The sample yields 200,000 to 250,000 clones, 88% seen once. A single count supports this clone. This CDR3 region has 12 residues. The ends were cut back, 3 bases at V and 7 bases at J, with 9 bases in the middle. Germline-derived CDR1 and CDR2 are MNHNY and SVGAGI (reference sequence). The sample comprised PBMCs or T cells enriched from blood (not recorded which). The chain joins TRBV6-6 to TRBJ1-1; D not resolved. The TCR was taken from a woman in her fifties or sixties with acute COVID-19. CDR3 sequence: CASSYFADEAFF. The CDR3 DNA follows: TGTGCCAGCAGTTATTTTGCAGATGAAGCTTTCTTT.